Shown below are 24 T cell receptor beta chains from a single sample sequenced in a study of monozygotic twins with inflammatory bowel disease. TCRdb reprocessed the 5' RACE reads, keeping one entry per CDR3 protein, no DNA. This sample's table has around 400,000 distinct CDR3 sequences. The specimen sequenced was blood. These receptors originate from a human donor with ulcerative colitis or Crohn's disease, or a healthy co-twin of an affected twin (not recorded which).

V and J are TRBV7-8 and TRBJ2-4. This CDR3 has 16 amino acids. The V gene's germline CDR1 is SGHVS and CDR2 FQNEAQ. The CDR3 reads CASSLAGNRGRNIQYF.

The CDR3 spells CSASARQGLNSPLHF. V is TRBV20-1 and J is TRBJ1-6; TCRdb outputs TRBD1, but without DNA this stays unchecked. In germline, CDR1 is DFQATT, CDR2 SNEGSKA (reference sequence). This CDR3 is 15 amino acids long.

The chain combines TRBV6-2 or TRBV6-3 with TRBJ2-6; absent DNA, TCRdb's TRBD2 call cannot be checked. Germline values: CDR1 MNHEY, CDR2 SVGEGT. This CDR3 has 20 amino acids. The CDR3: CASGSPRALAVPSGANVLTF.

J is TRBJ2-7 and V is TRBV4-3. The CDR3 has 14 amino acids. Germline assignment: CDR1 LGHNA and CDR2 YSLEER. CDR3 protein: CASSQNPRRSEQYF.

The chain couples TRBV7-2 to TRBJ2-1; without DNA, the TCRdb call of TRBD2 cannot be checked. Germline V CDR1 and CDR2: SGHTA, FQGNSA. There are 15 residues in the CDR3. CDR3 sequence reads: CASSLVVSGSNEQFF.

V and J are TRBV11-2 and TRBJ2-1; TCRdb proposes TRBD2, but this gene call is untestable without DNA. The CDR3 runs 19 residues. Germline V CDR1 and CDR2: SGHAT, FQNNGV. CDR3 sequence reads: CASSPGGLAGGPGYNEQFF.

This sequence joins TRBV13 and TRBJ2-3; without DNA, the TCRdb call of TRBD1 cannot be checked. The CDR3 spans 15 residues. In germline, CDR1 is PRHDT, CDR2 FYEKMQ (reference sequence). The CDR3 reads CASSHFRGLTDTQYF.

V usage is TRBV27 and J usage is TRBJ2-3; without DNA, the TCRdb call of TRBD2 cannot be checked. Germline assignment: CDR1 MNHEY and CDR2 SMNVEV (reference sequence). The CDR3 runs 16 residues. CDR3 amino acids: CASSFRPRTSTDTQYF.

This rearrangement joins TRBV4-1 to TRBJ2-7; TCRdb's D gene call, TRBD2, goes unchecked for lack of DNA. The length of the CDR3 is 18 residues. From germline, CDR1 is MGHRA and CDR2 YSYEKL. This CDR3 is CASSPFGLAGISSYEQYF.

The rearrangement joins TRBV5-1 to TRBJ2-7. Per the germline V gene, CDR1 is SGHRS and CDR2 is YFSETQ. CDR3 length: 12 residues. The CDR3 sequence: CASSFGNYEQYF.

J is TRBJ2-1 and V is TRBV19; the TRBD1 assignment by TCRdb is unverifiable without DNA. The CDR3 consists of 14 residues. Germline values: CDR1 LNHDA, CDR2 SQIVND (reference sequence). CDR3 amino acids: CASNHRGPEWEQFF.

The chain links TRBV10-3 to TRBJ2-1; absent DNA, TCRdb's TRBD1 call cannot be checked. The CDR3 runs to 13 residues. In germline, CDR1 is ENHRY, CDR2 SYGVKD. This chain's CDR3 is CAISPALGNEQFF.

The gene calls are TRBV5-1 and TRBJ2-7; without DNA, the TCRdb call of TRBD1 cannot be checked. Germline V lookup: CDR1 SGHRS, CDR2 YFSETQ. The CDR3 has 15 residues. CDR3 amino acids: CASSLPGQSSYEQYF.

The rearrangement joins TRBV12-3 or TRBV12-4 to TRBJ2-7. There are 12 residues in the CDR3. The CDR3 loop is CASSLGNYEQYF.

The J gene is TRBJ1-1, the V gene TRBV19. The germline gives CDR1 LNHDA, CDR2 SQIVND (reference sequence). This CDR3 has 17 residues. CDR3 residues: CASSPGLPRGMNTEAFF.

The chain is built from TRBV28 and TRBJ1-5. Germline CDR1 MDHEN, CDR2 SYDVKM. The CDR3 runs 12 residues. The CDR3 reads CASSLIEAGQHF.

The J gene is TRBJ2-2, the V gene TRBV29-1; TCRdb's D call, TRBD1, is unchecked because there is no DNA. The CDR3 sequence is 17 residues long. Germline assignment: CDR1 SQVTM and CDR2 ANQGSEA. This CDR3 is CSVVNPRGTGNTGELFF.

This chain links TRBV7-3 with TRBJ2-1; TCRdb's D gene call, TRBD2, goes unchecked for lack of DNA. Germline loops: CDR1 SGHTA, CDR2 FQGTGA. CDR3 size: 15 residues. CDR3 residues: CASSYSGSRGDEQFF.

The genes are TRBV28 and TRBJ2-7; TCRdb indicates TRBD2, and absent DNA this call remains unverified. CDR3 size: 14 residues. The germline V gene encodes CDR1 MDHEN and CDR2 SYDVKM. Here the CDR3 reads CASRTLADSYEQYF.

This chain links TRBV10-3 with TRBJ1-6. Germline assignment: CDR1 ENHRY and CDR2 SYGVKD. CDR3 length equals 13 residues. CDR3 amino acids: CAIVADNNSPLHF.

The V and J genes are TRBV10-3 and TRBJ1-6. CDR3 length equals 13 residues. CDR1 is ENHRY and CDR2 is SYGVKD in the germline V gene. CDR3 sequence: CATRGPRESPLHF.

This chain links TRBV20-1 with TRBJ2-7; TCRdb picks TRBD1, but there is no DNA to check that call. CDR1 and CDR2 (germline): DFQATT, SNEGSKA (reference sequence). There are 16 residues in the CDR3. The CDR3 spells CSASATGTGWGYEQYF.

This chain links TRBV4-1 with TRBJ1-1; TCRdb gives TRBD1 as the D gene, but with no DNA this cannot be confirmed. CDR3 length equals 15 residues. The germline CDR1 and CDR2 sequences are MGHRA and YSYEKL. CDR3 sequence reads: CASSQGDRGYTEAFF.

The rearrangement uses TRBV6-2 or TRBV6-3 and TRBJ2-3. This CDR3 has 16 residues. Germline CDR1 is MNHEY and CDR2 is SVGEGT. The CDR3 protein is CASSSLTSSGTDTQYF.